These 2 T cell receptor beta chains share one sample of origin, sequenced in a study of blood T cell repertoires in COVID-19. Using immunoSEQ multiplex PCR, the repertoire was profiled, and TCRdb retains in-frame clones only, with some absent. The sample includes under 300,000 clones, around four fifths of them seen just once. Sequenced: peripheral blood. These receptors were collected from a woman aged 55-70 years with active or convalescent COVID-19.

The V gene is TRBV11-3, the J gene TRBJ1-2; D is undetermined. The CDR3 length is 16 residues. In germline, CDR1 is SGHNT, CDR2 YENEEA. Trimming took 5 bases from V and 2 from J, leaving 18 bases between them. DNA of the CDR3: TGTGCCAGCAGCAACCCGGGAAACAGCCCCAACTATGGCTACACCTTC. Translated: CASSNPGNSPNYGYTF. The full variable domain, with the rest looked up from reference TRBV11-3 and TRBJ1-2, is EAGVVQSPRYKIIEKKQPVAFWCNPISGHNTLYWYLQNLGQGPELLIRYENEEAVDDSQLPKDRFSAERLKGVDSTLKIQPAELGDSAVYLCASSNPGNSPNYGYTFGSGTRLTVV.

This clone was counted once. The chain uses TRBV10-1 and TRBJ1-2, with D possibly matching TRBD1 (6 bases). Deletions cut 10 bases from V and 7 bases from J, with 10 bases between. CDR1 is WNHNN and CDR2 is SYGVQD in the germline V gene (reference sequence). This CDR3 spans 10 amino acids. CDR3 bases: TGCGCCAAATCAGGGGTTGGCTACACCTTC. It codes for CAKSGVGYTF.